This T cell receptor beta chain emerged from a study of blood T cell repertoires in COVID-19. Turning to the study itself: COVID-19 samples from acute and convalescent phases originated in the United States, Italy and Spain. Nucleic acid was either cDNA or gDNA, and it came from T cells, B-cell-depleted T cells, or PBMCs.

This CDR3 region has 15 residues. V lost 6 bases and J lost 2, with 13 bases in between. Germline CDR1 SNHLY, CDR2 FYNNEI. Per the authors' pipeline: Nucleated cell number was recorded as an estimate derived from reference gene primer amplification. Some clones are missing from TCRdb's copy, which holds only in-frame ones; the method was immunoSEQ multiplex PCR. D and trimming come from the DNA, and the V and J calls and clone size come from that table. The sample holds approximately 75,000 clones, roughly 82% seen once. This clonotype was obtained from a woman in her fifties or sixties with acute or convalescent COVID-19. The chain couples TRBV2 to TRBJ2-2, with TRBD1 as a possible D gene (6 bases). Sequenced material: peripheral blood. The chain's CDR3 is CASSRQELNTGELFF. The CDR3 DNA reads TGTGCCAGCAGCAGACAGGAATTAAACACCGGGGAGCTGTTTTTT.